This entry lists 25 T cell receptor beta chains sequenced from one sample in a study of T cells in Graves' hyperthyroidism and ophthalmopathy. TCR beta CDR3 region amplification was performed from RNA transcripts. The TCR CDR3 first-round RT-PCR relied on the HTBI primer set. From the multiplex PCR reads, TCRdb called clonotypes with MiXCR, one entry per CDR3 protein. The sample lists roughly 660,000 distinct CDR3 sequences; approximately 15% were seen once. What was sequenced was blood. Receptor source: a man aged 50 to 59 with Graves' hyperthyroidism.

This clonotype was recorded a few times. The chain employs TRBV4-3 and TRBJ2-1, with 7 bases lining up with TRBD2. The junction had 10 bases not matched to a gene; V was cut back by 0 bases and J by 5 bases. This CDR3 is built from 17 residues. The V gene's germline CDR1 is LGHNA and CDR2 YSLEER. CDR3 residues: CASSQETSLAVNNEQFF. As DNA, the CDR3 is TGCGCCAGCAGCCAAGAAACATCGCTAGCGGTAAACAATGAGCAGTTCTTC.

Only a few counts were recorded for this clonotype. V and J are TRBV20-1 and TRBJ1-2; D gene ambiguous. The length of the CDR3 is 12 residues. Trimming removed 0 bases from V and 5 bases from J, with 7 bases in between. Germline lookup yields CDR1 DFQATT and CDR2 SNEGSKA (reference sequence). DNA for the CDR3: TGCAGTGCTAGAGACCCGGCATATGGCTACACCTTC. This translates into CSARDPAYGYTF.

The table lists this clonotype with many counts. The V call is TRBV5-1, the J call TRBJ1-1; 8 nucleotides align to TRBD1. Germline CDR1 reads SGHRS; CDR2 reads YFSETQ. Trimming at V came to 4 bases and at J to 0 bases, leaving 11 bases not matched to a gene. This CDR3 region has 17 residues. The CDR3 nucleotides are TGCGCCAGCAGCCTTCAGGGGGCGGGAAGGATGAACACTGAAGCTTTCTTT. Encoded protein: CASSLQGAGRMNTEAFF.

In this sample, this clonotype turned up many times. The chain recombines TRBV28 with TRBJ2-3; D is possibly TRBD2 (7 bases). Germline V CDR1 and CDR2: MDHEN, SYDVKM. Trimming took 11 bases from V and 0 from J, leaving 15 bases between them. CDR3 length: 14 residues. The chain's CDR3 is CASQRGGSTDTQYF. DNA for the CDR3: TGTGCCTCTCAAAGGGGGGGGAGCACAGATACGCAGTATTTT.

This clonotype was seen many times. This chain uses TRBV27 with TRBJ1-2; weak D call: TRBD1 (6 bases). From germline, CDR1 is MNHEY and CDR2 SMNVEV (reference sequence). CDR3 size: 17 residues. Trimming removed 6 bases from V and 1 base from J, with 21 bases in between. The CDR3 bases are TGTGCCAGCAGCCTGACTAACCCAGGGGCGGTTAACTATGGCTACACCTTC. The encoded protein is CASSLTNPGAVNYGYTF.

This clonotype was recorded at least ten times. This rearrangement joins TRBV2 to TRBJ2-1, with D perhaps matching TRBD1 or TRBD2 (5 bases each). In germline, CDR1 is SNHLY, CDR2 FYNNEI. The V end lost 8 bases, the J end lost 8 bases, and 16 bases lay between the germline ends. This CDR3 region has 13 residues. The CDR3 DNA follows: TGTGCCAGCGGGACCAGAGGAAGAGATGAGCAGTTCTTC. Its protein is CASGTRGRDEQFF.

V usage is TRBV19 and J usage is TRBJ1-6; TRBD1 is a possible D gene (5 bases). From germline, CDR1 is LNHDA and CDR2 SQIVND (reference sequence). This CDR3 spans 14 amino acids. V was clipped by 3 bases and J by 9 bases, with 12 bases between them. The CDR3 spells CASSIPGRSSPLHF. The CDR3 DNA sequence: TGTGCCAGTAGTATTCCAGGGAGAAGTTCACCCCTCCACTTT.

This clonotype showed up many times. The CDR3 bases are TGTGCCAGCAGCTTAGAGTACCGGGGTCGCGAGCAGTACTTC. Its translation: CASSLEYRGREQYF. The chain employs TRBV28 and TRBJ2-7, with D perhaps matching TRBD2 (5 bases). The CDR3 runs to 14 residues. V was cut by 6 bases and J by 6 bases, with 18 bases left in between. CDR1 is MDHEN and CDR2 is SYDVKM in the germline V gene.

This clonotype came up a few times. Here the CDR3 reads CASKREGTSGFSYNEQFF. DNA for the CDR3: TGTGCCAGCAAGAGGGAGGGGACTAGCGGATTCTCCTACAATGAGCAGTTCTTC. This chain joins TRBV25-1 and TRBJ2-1; 11 bases are shared with TRBD2. The V and J ends lost 7 bases and 0 bases, in that order; junction bases with no gene match: 11. Germline V CDR1 and CDR2: MGHDK, SYGVNS. The CDR3 loop spans 18 amino acids.

This clonotype was recorded many times. J is TRBJ2-7 and V is TRBV6-2 or TRBV6-3; D is perhaps TRBD2 (5 bases). The V gene's germline CDR1 is MNHEY and CDR2 SVGEGT. This CDR3 has 17 residues. The V end was cut by 0 bases, the J end by 3 bases, with 18 bases between. CDR3 sequence: CASSYSPAVISDYEQYF. The CDR3, as DNA: TGTGCCAGCAGTTACTCCCCAGCGGTCATTTCTGACTACGAGCAGTACTTC.

The chain carries TRBV19 and TRBJ1-1, with D unresolved. Trimming pared 3 bases from V and 3 bases from J, leaving 8 bases between. The CDR3 is 13 amino acids. CDR1 and CDR2 from the germline V gene are LNHDA and SQIVND (reference sequence). The CDR3 loop is CASSIQSDTEAFF. The DNA of the CDR3 is TGTGCCAGTAGTATCCAGTCCGACACTGAAGCTTTCTTT.

On this clonotype itself: A read error may account for a junction end that differs from germline. This sequence joins TRBV7-3 and TRBJ2-7; 7 nucleotides match TRBD1. CDR3 length equals 15 residues. CDR1 and CDR2 from the germline V gene are SGHTA and FQGTGA. The CDR3 loop reads CASSLEGQSSYEQSF. As DNA, the CDR3 is TGTGCCAGCAGCTTAGAGGGACAGAGCTCCTACGAGCAGTCCTTT.

On this clonotype: A much larger clone differs by one base, so this may be a read error. The V and J genes are TRBV28 and TRBJ2-7; 9 bases are shared with TRBD2. Germline V gene lookup returns CDR1 MDHEN and CDR2 SYDVKM. Trimming took 5 bases from V and 6 from J; bases not matched to a gene: 11. The CDR3 has 15 amino acids. The CDR3 nucleotides read TGTGCCAGCAGTCTCCCTAGCGGGATTCCCTGCGAGCAGTACTTC. It encodes CASSLPSGIPCEQYF.

The sample holds many counts of this clonotype. A read error may be the cause here, since a much bigger clone is one base away. V is TRBV9 and J is TRBJ2-1; D remains unclear. This CDR3 is built from 11 residues. Trimming stripped 0 bases from V and 5 bases from J, with 0 bases between. The V gene's germline CDR1 is SGDLS and CDR2 YYNGEE. The DNA of the CDR3 is TGTGCCAGCAGCGTAGACAATGAGCAGTTCTTC. This gives the protein CASSVDNEQFF. Looking up the rest from reference TRBV9 and TRBJ2-1 gives the full variable domain: DSGVTQTPKHLITATGQRVTLRCSPRSGDLSVYWYQQSLDQGLQFLIQYYNGEERAKGNILERFSAQQFPDLHSELNLSSLELGDSALYFCASSVDNEQFFGPGTRLTVL.

The chain carries TRBV7-2 and TRBJ1-5, with 8 bases fitting TRBD1. The J segment lost 7 bases and the V segment lost 1 base, leaving 6 bases of the junction unmatched. The germline V gene has CDR1 SGHTA and CDR2 FQGNSA. The CDR3 runs 15 residues. In DNA form, the CDR3 reads TGTGCCAGCAGCTTAGATTGGACAGGGCAACAGCCCCAGCATTTT. Translating gives CASSLDWTGQQPQHF. Looking up the rest from reference TRBV7-2 and TRBJ1-5 gives the full variable domain: GAGVSQSPSNKVTEKGKDVELRCDPISGHTALYWYRQSLGQGLEFLIYFQGNSAPDKSGLPSDRFSAERTGGSVSTLTIQRTQQEDSAVYLCASSLDWTGQQPQHFGDGTRLSIL.

This clonotype was recorded a few times. The J gene is TRBJ2-1, the V gene TRBV7-9; TRBD2 aligns across 7 bases. CDR3 length: 10 amino acids. With 3 bases clipped from V and 15 bases from J, the junction kept 2 bases outside the gene matches. The germline V gene has CDR1 SEHNR and CDR2 FQNEAQ (reference sequence). CDR3 DNA: TGTGCCAGCAGCTTGGGGGGGAGGTTCTTC. Its translation is CASSLGGRFF.

The sample holds many counts of this clonotype. The rearrangement uses TRBV27 and TRBJ1-3; tentatively, D is TRBD1 (6 bases). Germline V gene data show CDR1 as MNHEY and CDR2 as SMNVEV (reference sequence). The V end was cut by 6 bases, the J end by 3 bases, with 12 bases between. This CDR3 has 14 amino acids. The CDR3 DNA reads as TGTGCCAGCAGGCCACAGGGTTATGGAAACACCATATATTTT. It yields the protein CASRPQGYGNTIYF.

This clonotype came up many times. This chain uses TRBV20-1 with TRBJ1-3; the D is unclear. The CDR3 length is 11 residues. Germline loops: CDR1 DFQATT, CDR2 SNEGSKA (reference sequence). DNA for the CDR3: TGCAGCGCGAGGGCTGGAAACACCATATATTTT. It encodes CSARAGNTIYF.

This clonotype was found many times. This rearrangement joins TRBV30 to TRBJ2-7; 8 nucleotides match TRBD2. In germline, CDR1 is GTSNPN, CDR2 SVGIG (reference sequence). This CDR3 is 12 amino acids long. Trimming cost V 2 bases and J 3 bases; bases outside gene matches: 0. The CDR3: CAWSTSGYEQYF. CDR3 nucleotides: TGTGCCTGGAGTACTAGCGGCTACGAGCAGTACTTC.

V gene TRBV9 combines with J gene TRBJ1-4; D not resolved. The CDR3 is 14 amino acids. The germline V gene encodes CDR1 SGDLS and CDR2 YYNGEE. V was shortened by 0 bases and J by 4 bases, with 7 bases between the two germline ends. CDR3 in amino acids: CASSVGQINEKLFF. As DNA, the CDR3 is TGTGCCAGCAGCGTAGGGCAGATTAATGAAAAACTGTTTTTT.

The J gene is TRBJ2-7, the V gene TRBV30; D tentatively reads TRBD1 or TRBD2 (5 bases each). The length of the CDR3 is 16 residues. The germline CDR1 and CDR2 sequences are GTSNPN and SVGIG (reference sequence). The ends were cut back, 4 bases at V and 3 bases at J, with 22 bases in the middle. The CDR3 here is CAWTPISGLSRYEQYF. CDR3 nucleotide sequence: TGTGCCTGGACTCCTATATCGGGGCTATCCCGCTACGAGCAGTACTTC.

This chain links TRBV6-2 or TRBV6-3 with TRBJ2-7; no firm D call. V was clipped by 7 bases and J by 8 bases, with 18 bases between them. This CDR3 spans 13 amino acids. Germline V gene sequence: CDR1 MNHEY, CDR2 SVGEGT. The CDR3 is CASITPVVDQQYF. The CDR3 DNA reads TGTGCCAGCATTACCCCAGTCGTCGATCAGCAGTACTTC.

This clonotype showed up just a few times. J is TRBJ2-1 and V is TRBV20-1, with 10 bases matching TRBD2. Germline V lookup: CDR1 DFQATT, CDR2 SNEGSKA (reference sequence). The CDR3 has 17 residues. Losses at the gene ends were 0 bases for V and 6 bases for J; bases not matched to a gene: 11. The CDR3 spells CSARDHRVAGGTNEQFF. The CDR3 nucleotides read TGCAGTGCTAGAGATCACCGCGTAGCGGGAGGCACCAATGAGCAGTTCTTC.

Regarding this clonotype: An end of the junction differs from the germline gene, which may be a read error. The DNA for the CDR3 is TGTGCCAGCAGCCCAACAGGGGGGACTGAAGCTTTATTT. It specifies CASSPTGGTEALF. V usage is TRBV11-2 and J usage is TRBJ1-1, with 8 bases that match TRBD1. The germline V gene has CDR1 SGHAT and CDR2 FQNNGV. The CDR3 sequence is 13 residues long.

This clonotype has more than one count but fewer than ten. The chain has TRBV14 and TRBJ1-1; 7 positions match TRBD1. CDR1 and CDR2 from the germline V gene are SGHDN and FVKESK. The CDR3 sequence is 16 residues long. Trimming cost V 2 bases and J 0 bases; bases outside gene matches: 6. The CDR3 spells CASSQRSGQLNTEAFF. CDR3 DNA sequence: TGTGCCAGCAGCCAAAGGTCGGGACAGTTGAACACTGAAGCTTTCTTT.